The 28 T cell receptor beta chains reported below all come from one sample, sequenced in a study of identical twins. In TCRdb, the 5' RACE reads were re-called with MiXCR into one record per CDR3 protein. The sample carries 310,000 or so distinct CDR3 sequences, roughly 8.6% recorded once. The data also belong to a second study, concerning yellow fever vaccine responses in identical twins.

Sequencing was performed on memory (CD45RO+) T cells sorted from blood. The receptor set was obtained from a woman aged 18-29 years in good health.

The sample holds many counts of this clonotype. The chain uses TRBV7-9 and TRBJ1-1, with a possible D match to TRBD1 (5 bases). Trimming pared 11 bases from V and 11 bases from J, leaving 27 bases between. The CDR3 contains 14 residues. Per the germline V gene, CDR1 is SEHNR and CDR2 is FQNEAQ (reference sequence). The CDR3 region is CAGGSGGSLDGAFF. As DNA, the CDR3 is TGTGCCGGAGGGTCCGGGGGGAGTCTGGACGGGGCTTTCTTT.

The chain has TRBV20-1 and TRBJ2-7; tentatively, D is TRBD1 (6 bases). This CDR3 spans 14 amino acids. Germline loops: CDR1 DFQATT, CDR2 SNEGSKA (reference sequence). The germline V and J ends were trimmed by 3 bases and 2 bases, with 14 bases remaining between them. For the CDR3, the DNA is TGCAGTGCTAGGGACGGACAGTTCCCCTACGAGCAGTACGTC. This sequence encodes CSARDGQFPYEQYV.

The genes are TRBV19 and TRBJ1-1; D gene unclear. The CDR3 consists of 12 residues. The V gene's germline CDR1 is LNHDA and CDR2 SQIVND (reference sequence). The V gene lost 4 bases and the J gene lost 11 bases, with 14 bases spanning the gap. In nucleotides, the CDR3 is TGTGCCAGTAGTACAAAGACGGGTCGCGCTTTCTTT. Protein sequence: CASSTKTGRAFF. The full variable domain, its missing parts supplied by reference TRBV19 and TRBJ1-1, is DGGITQSPKYLFRKEGQNVTLSCEQNLNHDAMYWYRQDPGQGLRLIYYSQIVNDFQKGDIAEGYSVSREKKESFPLTVTSAQKNPTAFYLCASSTKTGRAFFGQGTRLTVV.

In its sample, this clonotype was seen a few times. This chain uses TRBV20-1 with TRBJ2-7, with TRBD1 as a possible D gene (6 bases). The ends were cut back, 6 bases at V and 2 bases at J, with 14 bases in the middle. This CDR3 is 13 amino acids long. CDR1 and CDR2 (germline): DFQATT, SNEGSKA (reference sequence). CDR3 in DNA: TGCAGTGCCAAAGGACAGACGGCCTACGAGCAGTACGTC. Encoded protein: CSAKGQTAYEQYV.

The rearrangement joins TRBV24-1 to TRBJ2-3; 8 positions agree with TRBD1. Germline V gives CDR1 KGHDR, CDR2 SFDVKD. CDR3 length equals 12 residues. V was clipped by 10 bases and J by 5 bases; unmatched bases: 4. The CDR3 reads CATQGDKDTQYF. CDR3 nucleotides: TGTGCCACACAGGGGGATAAAGATACGCAGTATTTT.

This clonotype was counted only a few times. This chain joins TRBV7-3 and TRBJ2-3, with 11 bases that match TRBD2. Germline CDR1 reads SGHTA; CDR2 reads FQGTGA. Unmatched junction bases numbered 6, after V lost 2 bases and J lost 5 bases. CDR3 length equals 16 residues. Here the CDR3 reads CASSLWPSGGKDTQYF. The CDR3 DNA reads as TGTGCCAGCAGCTTATGGCCTAGCGGGGGGAAAGATACGCAGTATTTT.

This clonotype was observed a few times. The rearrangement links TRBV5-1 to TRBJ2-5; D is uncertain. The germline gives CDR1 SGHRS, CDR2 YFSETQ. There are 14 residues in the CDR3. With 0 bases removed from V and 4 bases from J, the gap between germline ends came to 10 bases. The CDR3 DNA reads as TGCGCCAGCAGCTTGGCCGTGCTGGCAGAGACCCAGTACTTC. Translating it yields CASSLAVLAETQYF.

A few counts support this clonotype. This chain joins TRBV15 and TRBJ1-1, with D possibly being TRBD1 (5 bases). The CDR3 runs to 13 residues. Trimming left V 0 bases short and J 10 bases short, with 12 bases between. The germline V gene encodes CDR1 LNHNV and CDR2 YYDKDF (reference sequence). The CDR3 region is CATSRDFGRGAFF. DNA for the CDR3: TGTGCCACCAGCAGAGATTTCGGAAGGGGAGCTTTCTTT.

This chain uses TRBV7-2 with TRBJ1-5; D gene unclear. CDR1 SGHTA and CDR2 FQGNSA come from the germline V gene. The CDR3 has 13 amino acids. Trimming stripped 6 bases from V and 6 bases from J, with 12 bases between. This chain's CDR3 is CASSLRKGQPQHF. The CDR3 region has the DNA TGTGCCAGCAGTTTAAGAAAGGGTCAGCCCCAGCATTTT.

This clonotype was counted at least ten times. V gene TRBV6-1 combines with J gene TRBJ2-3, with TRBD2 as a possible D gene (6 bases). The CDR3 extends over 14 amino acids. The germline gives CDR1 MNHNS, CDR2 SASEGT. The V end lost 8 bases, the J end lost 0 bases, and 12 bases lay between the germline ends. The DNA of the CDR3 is TGTGCCAGCGGGCCGCGGGGAAGCACAGATACGCAGTATTTT. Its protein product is CASGPRGSTDTQYF.

CDR3 in amino acids: CSARNGVLEPQYF. Here the CDR3 DNA reads TGCAGTGCTAGGAATGGTGTCCTAGAGCCGCAGTATTTT. V and J are TRBV20-1 and TRBJ2-3; D remains ambiguous. Germline CDR1 and CDR2: DFQATT and SNEGSKA (reference sequence). V dropped 3 bases and J dropped 10 bases, with 17 bases sitting between them. This CDR3 contains 13 residues.

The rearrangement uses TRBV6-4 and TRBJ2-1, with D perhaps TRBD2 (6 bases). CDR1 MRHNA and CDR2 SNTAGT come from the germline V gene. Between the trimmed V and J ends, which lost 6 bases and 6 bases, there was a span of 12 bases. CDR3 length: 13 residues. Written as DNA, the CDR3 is TGTGCCAGCAGGAGCGGGTTAGGCAATGAGCAGTTCTTC. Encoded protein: CASRSGLGNEQFF.

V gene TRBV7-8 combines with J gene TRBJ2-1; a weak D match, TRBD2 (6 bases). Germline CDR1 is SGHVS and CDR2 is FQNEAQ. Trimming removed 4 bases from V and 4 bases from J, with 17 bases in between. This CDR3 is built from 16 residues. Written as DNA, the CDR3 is TGTGCCAGCAGCTCGATAGCGGCAGCCCAGTACAATGAGCAGTTCTTC. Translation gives CASSSIAAAQYNEQFF.

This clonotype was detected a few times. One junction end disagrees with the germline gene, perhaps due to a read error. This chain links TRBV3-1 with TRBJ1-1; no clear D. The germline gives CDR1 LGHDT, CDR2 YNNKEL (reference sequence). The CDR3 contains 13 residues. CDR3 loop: CASTQRGEGEAFF. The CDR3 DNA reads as TGTGCCAGCACCCAACGCGGGGAGGGTGAAGCTTTCTTT. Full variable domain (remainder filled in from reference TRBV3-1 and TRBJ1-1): DTAVSQTPKYLVTQMGNDKSIKCEQNLGHDTMYWYKQDSKKFLKIMFSYNNKELIINETVPNRFSPKSPDKAHLNLHINSLELGDSAVYFCASTQRGEGEAFFGQGTRLTVV.

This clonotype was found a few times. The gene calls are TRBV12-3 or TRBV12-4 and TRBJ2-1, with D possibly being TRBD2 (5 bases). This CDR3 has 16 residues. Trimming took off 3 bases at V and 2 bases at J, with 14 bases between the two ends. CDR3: CASSLDLAPPYNEQFF. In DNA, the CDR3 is TGTGCCAGCAGTTTGGACCTAGCACCCCCCTACAATGAGCAGTTCTTC.

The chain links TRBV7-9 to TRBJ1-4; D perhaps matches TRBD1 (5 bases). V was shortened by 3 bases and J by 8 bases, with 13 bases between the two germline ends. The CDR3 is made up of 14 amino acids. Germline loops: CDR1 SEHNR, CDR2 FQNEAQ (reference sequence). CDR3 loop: CASSFSGSFEKLFF. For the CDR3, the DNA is TGTGCCAGCAGCTTTTCAGGGTCCTTCGAAAAACTGTTTTTT.

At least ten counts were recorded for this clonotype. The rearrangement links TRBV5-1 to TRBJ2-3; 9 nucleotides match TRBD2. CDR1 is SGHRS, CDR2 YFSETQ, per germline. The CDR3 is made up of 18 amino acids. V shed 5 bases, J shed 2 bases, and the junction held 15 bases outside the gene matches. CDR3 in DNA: TGCGCCAGCAGGTGGAGGACGCCTAGCGGGACGGACACAGATACGCAGTATTTT. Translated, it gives CASRWRTPSGTDTDTQYF. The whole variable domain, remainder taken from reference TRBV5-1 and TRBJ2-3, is KAGVTQTPRYLIKTRGQQVTLSCSPISGHRSVSWYQQTPGQGLQFLFEYFSETQRNKGNFPGRFSGRQFSNSRSEMNVSTLELGDSALYLCASRWRTPSGTDTDTQYFGPGTRLTVL.

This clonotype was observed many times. This chain's CDR3 is CASTALVSGANVLTF. CDR3 sequence (DNA): TGTGCCAGCACCGCCCTAGTTTCTGGGGCCAACGTCCTGACTTTC. The chain couples TRBV6-2 or TRBV6-3 to TRBJ2-6; D remains unclear. The CDR3 extends over 15 amino acids. V was cut by 7 bases and J by 1 base, with 11 bases left in between. Germline V gives CDR1 MNHEY, CDR2 SVGEGT.

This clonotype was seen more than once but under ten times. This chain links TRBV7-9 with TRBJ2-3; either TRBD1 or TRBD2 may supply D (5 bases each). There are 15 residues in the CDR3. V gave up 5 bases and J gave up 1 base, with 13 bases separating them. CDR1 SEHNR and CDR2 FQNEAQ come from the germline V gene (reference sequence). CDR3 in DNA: TGTGCCAGCAGCCCCGAGGGCAGGGGCACAGATACGCAGTATTTT. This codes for CASSPEGRGTDTQYF.

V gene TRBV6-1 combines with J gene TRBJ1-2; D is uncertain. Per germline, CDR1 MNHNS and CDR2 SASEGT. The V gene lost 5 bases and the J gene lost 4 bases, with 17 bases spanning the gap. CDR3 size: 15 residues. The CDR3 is CASSNPSGKAYGYTF. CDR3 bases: TGTGCCAGCAGTAACCCTTCGGGGAAGGCCTATGGCTACACCTTC.

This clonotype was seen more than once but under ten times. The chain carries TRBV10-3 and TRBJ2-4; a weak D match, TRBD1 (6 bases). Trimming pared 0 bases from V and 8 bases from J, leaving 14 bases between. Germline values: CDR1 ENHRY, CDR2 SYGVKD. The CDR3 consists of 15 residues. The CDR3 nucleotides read TGTGCCATCAGTGAGTCTGGGGGCGGGTGGGACATTCAGTACTTC. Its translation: CAISESGGGWDIQYF.

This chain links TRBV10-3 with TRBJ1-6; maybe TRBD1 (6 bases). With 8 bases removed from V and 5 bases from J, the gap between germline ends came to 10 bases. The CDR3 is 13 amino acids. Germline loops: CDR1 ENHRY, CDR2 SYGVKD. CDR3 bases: TGTGCCATCGGACAGAGGGATAATTCACCCCTCCACTTT. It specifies CAIGQRDNSPLHF.

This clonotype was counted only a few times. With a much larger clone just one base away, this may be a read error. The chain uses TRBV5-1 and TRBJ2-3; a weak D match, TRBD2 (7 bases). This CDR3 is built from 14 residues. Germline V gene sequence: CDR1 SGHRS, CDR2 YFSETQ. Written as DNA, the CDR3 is TGCGCCAGCACCTTGGGGGGGGCCACAGATACGCAGTATTTT. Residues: CASTLGGATDTQYF.

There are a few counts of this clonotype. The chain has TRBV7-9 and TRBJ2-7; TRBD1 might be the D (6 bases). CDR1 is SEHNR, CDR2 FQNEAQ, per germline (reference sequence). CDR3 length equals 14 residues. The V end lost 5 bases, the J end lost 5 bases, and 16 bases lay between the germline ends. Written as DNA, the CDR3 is TGTGCCAGCAGCCCAAATGTACAGGGTCACGAGCAGTACGTC. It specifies CASSPNVQGHEQYV.

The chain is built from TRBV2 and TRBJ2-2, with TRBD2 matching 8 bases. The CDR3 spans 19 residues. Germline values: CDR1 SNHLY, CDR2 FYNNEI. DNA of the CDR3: TGTACCTTCTGTTTTGGTCCGTCGTACGGGACTAGAGATACCGGGGAGCTGTTTTTT. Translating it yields CTFCFGPSYGTRDTGELFF.

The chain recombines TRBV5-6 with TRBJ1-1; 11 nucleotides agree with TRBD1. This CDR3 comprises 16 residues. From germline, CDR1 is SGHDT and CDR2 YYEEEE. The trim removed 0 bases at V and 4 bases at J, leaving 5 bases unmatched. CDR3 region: CASSLEGQGVSTEAFF. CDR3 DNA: TGTGCCAGCAGCTTGGAGGGACAGGGGGTGAGCACTGAAGCTTTCTTT.

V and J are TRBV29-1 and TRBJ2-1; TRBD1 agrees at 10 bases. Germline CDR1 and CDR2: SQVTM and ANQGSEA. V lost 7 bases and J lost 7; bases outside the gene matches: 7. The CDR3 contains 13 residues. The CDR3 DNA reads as TGCAGCGGACCGGGACAGGGGAGGAATGAGCAGTTCTTC. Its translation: CSGPGQGRNEQFF.

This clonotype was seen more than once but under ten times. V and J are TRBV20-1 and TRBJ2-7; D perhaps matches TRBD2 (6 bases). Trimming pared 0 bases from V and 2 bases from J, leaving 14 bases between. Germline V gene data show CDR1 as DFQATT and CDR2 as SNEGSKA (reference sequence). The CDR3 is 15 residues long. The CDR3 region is CSARDVEGSAYEQYF. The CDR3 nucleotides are TGCAGTGCTAGAGATGTGGAGGGGTCCGCCTACGAGCAGTACTTC.